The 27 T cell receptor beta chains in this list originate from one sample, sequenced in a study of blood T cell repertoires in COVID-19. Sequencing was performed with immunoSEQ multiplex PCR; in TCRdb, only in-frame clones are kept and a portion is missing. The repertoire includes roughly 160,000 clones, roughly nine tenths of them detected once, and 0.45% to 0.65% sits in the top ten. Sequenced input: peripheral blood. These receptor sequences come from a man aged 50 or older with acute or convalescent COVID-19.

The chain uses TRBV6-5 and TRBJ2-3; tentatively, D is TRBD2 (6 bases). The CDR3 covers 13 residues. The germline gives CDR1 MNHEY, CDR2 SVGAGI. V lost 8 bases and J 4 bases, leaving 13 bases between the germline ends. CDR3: CASRISGADTQYF. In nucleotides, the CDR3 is TGTGCCAGCCGAATTAGCGGAGCAGATACGCAGTATTTT.

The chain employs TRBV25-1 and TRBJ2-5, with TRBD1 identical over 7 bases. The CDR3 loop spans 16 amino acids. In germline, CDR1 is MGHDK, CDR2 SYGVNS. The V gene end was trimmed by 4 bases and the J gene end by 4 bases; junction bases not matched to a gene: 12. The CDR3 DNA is TGTGCCAGCAGTGTCCGAACAGGGACAGTTCGAGAGACCCAGTACTTC. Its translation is CASSVRTGTVRETQYF.

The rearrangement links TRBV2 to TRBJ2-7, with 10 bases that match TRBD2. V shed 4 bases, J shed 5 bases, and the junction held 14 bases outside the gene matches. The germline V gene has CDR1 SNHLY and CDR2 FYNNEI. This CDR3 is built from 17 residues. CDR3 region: CASSVGGTSGKRDEQYF. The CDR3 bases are TGTGCCAGCAGTGTAGGAGGTACTAGCGGGAAAAGGGACGAGCAGTACTTC.

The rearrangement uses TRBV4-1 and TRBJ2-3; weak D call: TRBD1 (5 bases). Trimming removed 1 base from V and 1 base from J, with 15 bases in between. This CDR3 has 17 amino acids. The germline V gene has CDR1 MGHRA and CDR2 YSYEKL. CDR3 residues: CASSQAGRALGTDTQYF. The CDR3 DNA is TGCGCCAGCAGCCAAGCGGGCAGGGCCCTTGGCACAGATACGCAGTATTTT.

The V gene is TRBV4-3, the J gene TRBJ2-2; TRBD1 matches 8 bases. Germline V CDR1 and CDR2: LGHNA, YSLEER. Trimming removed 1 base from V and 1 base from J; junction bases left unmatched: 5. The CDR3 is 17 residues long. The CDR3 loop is CASSQGRTGMNTGELFF. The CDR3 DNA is TGCGCCAGCAGCCAAGGGAGGACAGGGATGAACACCGGGGAGCTGTTTTTT.

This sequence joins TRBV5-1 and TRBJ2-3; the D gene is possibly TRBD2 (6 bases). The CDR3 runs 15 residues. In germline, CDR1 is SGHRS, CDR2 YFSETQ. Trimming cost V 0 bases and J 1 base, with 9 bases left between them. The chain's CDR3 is CASSLVWGGTDTQYF. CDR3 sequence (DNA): TGCGCCAGCAGCTTGGTCTGGGGGGGCACAGATACGCAGTATTTT.

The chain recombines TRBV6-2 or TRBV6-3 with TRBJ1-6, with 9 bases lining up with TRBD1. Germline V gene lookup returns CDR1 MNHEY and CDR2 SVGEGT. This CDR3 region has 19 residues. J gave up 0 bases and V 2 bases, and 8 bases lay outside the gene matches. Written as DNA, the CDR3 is TGTGCCAGCAGTTACGGGGGACAGGGTCCCGCCTCCTATAATTCACCCCTCCACTTT. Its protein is CASSYGGQGPASYNSPLHF.

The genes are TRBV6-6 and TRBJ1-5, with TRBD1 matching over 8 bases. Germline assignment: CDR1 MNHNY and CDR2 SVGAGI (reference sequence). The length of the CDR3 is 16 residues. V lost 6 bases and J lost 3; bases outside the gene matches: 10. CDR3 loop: CASSLPDRAYNQPQHF. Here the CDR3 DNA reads TGTGCCAGCAGCCTTCCGGACAGGGCCTACAATCAGCCCCAGCATTTT.

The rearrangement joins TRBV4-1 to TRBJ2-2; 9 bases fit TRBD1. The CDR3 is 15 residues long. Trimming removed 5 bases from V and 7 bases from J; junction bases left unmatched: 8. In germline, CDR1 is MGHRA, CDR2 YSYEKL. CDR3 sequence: CASSKQGQGFGELFF. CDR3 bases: TGCGCCAGCAGCAAGCAGGGACAGGGTTTCGGGGAGCTGTTTTTT.

CDR3 DNA: TGTGCCAGCAGCCCAGGGGTCACTAATGAAAAACTGTTTTTT. It is translated as CASSPGVTNEKLFF. The gene calls are TRBV6-1 and TRBJ1-4; possibly TRBD1 for D (6 bases). The CDR3 consists of 14 residues. CDR1 and CDR2 (germline): MNHNS, SASEGT. Trimming removed 6 bases from V and 2 bases from J, with 10 bases in between.

In nucleotides, the CDR3 is TGCGCCAGCAGCGGGACAGGGGTTAACACCGGGGAGCTGTTTTTT. It specifies CASSGTGVNTGELFF. This chain uses TRBV5-1 with TRBJ2-2, with 10 bases matching TRBD1. Germline assignment: CDR1 SGHRS and CDR2 YFSETQ. Losses at the gene ends were 4 bases for V and 2 bases for J; bases not matched to a gene: 2. This CDR3 is 15 amino acids long.

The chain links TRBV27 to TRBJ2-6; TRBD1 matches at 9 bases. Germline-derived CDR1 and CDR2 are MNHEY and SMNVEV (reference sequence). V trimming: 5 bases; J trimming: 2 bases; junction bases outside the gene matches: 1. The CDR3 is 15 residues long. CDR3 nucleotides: TGTGCCAGCAGTACAGGGGGCGCTGGGGCCAACGTCCTGACTTTC. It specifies CASSTGGAGANVLTF. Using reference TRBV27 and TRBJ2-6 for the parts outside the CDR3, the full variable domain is EAQVTQNPRYLITVTGKKLTVTCSQNMNHEYMSWYRQDPGLGLRQIYYSMNVEVTDKGDVPEGYKVSRKEKRNFPLILESPSPNQTSLYFCASSTGGAGANVLTFGAGSRLTVL.

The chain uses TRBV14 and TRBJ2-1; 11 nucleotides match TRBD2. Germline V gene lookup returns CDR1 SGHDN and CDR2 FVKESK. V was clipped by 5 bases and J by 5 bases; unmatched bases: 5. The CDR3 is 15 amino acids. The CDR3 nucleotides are TGTGCCAGCAGCTCAGGGACTAGCGGTAACAATGAGCAGTTCTTC. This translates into CASSSGTSGNNEQFF. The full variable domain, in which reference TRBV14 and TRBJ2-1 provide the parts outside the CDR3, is EAGVTQFPSHSVIEKGQTVTLRCDPISGHDNLYWYRRVMGKEIKFLLHFVKESKQDESGMPNNRFLAERTGGTYSTLKVQPAELEDSGVYFCASSSGTSGNNEQFFGPGTRLTVL.

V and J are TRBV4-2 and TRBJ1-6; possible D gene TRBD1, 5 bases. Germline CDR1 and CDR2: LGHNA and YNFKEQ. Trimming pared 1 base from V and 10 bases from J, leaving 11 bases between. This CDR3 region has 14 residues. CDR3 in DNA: TGTGCCAGCAGCCAAGGCAGGGTCAGCTCACCCCTCCACTTT. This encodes CASSQGRVSSPLHF.

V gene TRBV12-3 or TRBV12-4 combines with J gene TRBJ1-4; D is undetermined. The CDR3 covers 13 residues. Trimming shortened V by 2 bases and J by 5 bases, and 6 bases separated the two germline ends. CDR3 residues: CASSLLQNEKLFF. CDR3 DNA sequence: TGTGCCAGCAGTTTATTACAGAATGAAAAACTGTTTTTT.

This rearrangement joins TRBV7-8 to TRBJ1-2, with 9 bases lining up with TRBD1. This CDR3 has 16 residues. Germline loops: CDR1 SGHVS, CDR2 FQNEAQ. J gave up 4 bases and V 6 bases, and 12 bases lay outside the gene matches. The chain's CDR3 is CASRGQGLLKGYGYTF. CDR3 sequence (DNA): TGTGCCAGCAGGGGACAGGGACTACTGAAGGGCTATGGCTACACCTTC.

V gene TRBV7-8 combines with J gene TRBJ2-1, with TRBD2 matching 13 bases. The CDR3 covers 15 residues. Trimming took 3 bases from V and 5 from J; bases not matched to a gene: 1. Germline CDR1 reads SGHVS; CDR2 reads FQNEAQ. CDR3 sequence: CASSLGLAGNNEQFF. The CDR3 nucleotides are TGTGCCAGCAGCTTGGGACTAGCGGGGAACAATGAGCAGTTCTTC.

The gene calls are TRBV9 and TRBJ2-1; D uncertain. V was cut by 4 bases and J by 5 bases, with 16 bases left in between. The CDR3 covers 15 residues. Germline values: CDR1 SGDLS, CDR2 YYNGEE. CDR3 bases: TGTGCCAGCAGCTCCCGCGCAATCGTCGACAATGAGCAGTTCTTC. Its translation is CASSSRAIVDNEQFF.

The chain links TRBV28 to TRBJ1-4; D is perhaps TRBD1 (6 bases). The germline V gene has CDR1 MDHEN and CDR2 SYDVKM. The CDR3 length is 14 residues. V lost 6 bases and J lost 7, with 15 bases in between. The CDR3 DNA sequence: TGTGCCAGCAGAAACAGGGTAGCTAGTGAAAAACTGTTTTTT. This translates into CASRNRVASEKLFF.

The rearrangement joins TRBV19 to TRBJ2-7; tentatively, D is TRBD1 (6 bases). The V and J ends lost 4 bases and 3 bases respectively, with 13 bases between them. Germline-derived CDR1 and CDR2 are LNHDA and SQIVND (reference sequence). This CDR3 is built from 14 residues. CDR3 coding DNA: TGTGCCAGTAGTAGGGACACCAACCTCTACGAGCAGTACTTC. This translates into CASSRDTNLYEQYF.

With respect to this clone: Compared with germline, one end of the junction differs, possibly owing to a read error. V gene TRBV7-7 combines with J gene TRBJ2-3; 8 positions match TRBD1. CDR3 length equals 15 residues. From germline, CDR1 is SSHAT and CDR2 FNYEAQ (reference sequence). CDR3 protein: CASSPKVQGADTQYF. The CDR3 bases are TGTGCTAGCAGCCCAAAGGTACAGGGGGCAGATACGCAGTATTTT.

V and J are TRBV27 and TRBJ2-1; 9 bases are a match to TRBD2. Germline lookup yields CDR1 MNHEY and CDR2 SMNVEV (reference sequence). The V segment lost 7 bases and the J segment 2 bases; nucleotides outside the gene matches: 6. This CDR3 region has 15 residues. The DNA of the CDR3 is TGTGCCAGCAAGTATGCGGGGGGGGCCTACAATGAGCAGTTCTTC. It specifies CASKYAGGAYNEQFF.

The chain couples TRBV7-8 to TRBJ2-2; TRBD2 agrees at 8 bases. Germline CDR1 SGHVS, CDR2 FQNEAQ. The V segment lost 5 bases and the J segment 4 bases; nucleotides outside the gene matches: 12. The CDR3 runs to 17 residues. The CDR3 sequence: CASSRRGSSGSTGELFF. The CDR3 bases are TGTGCCAGCAGCAGAAGGGGGTCGAGCGGGAGCACCGGGGAGCTGTTTTTT.

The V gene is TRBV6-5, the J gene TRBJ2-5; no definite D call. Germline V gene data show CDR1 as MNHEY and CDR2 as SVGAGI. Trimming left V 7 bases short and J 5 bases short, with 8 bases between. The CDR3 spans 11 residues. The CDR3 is CASTLGETQYF. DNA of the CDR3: TGTGCCAGCACCCTGGGCGAGACCCAGTACTTC.

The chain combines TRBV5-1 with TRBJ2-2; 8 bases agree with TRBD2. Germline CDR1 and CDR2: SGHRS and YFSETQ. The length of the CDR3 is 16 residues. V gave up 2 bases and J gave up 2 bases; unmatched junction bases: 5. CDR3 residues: CASSFSGTRNTGELFF. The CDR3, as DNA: TGCGCCAGCAGCTTTTCCGGGACTAGAAACACCGGGGAGCTGTTTTTT.

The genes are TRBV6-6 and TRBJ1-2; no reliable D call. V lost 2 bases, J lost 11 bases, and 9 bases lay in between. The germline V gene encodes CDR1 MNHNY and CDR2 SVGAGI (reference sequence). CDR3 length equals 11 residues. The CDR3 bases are TGTGCCAGCAGTTACATGACGGAGTACACCTTC. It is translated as CASSYMTEYTF.

The CDR3: CASTEGGVLDNSPLHF. DNA of the CDR3: TGTGCCAGCACCGAAGGAGGTGTCCTAGATAATTCACCCCTCCACTTT. The rearrangement uses TRBV27 and TRBJ1-6; D is ambiguous. The CDR3 runs 16 residues. Trimming removed 7 bases at V and 5 bases at J, with 18 bases between. Germline-derived CDR1 and CDR2 are MNHEY and SMNVEV (reference sequence).